This paragraph covers one T cell receptor beta chain sequence. A junction boundary mismatches the germline segment, possibly from a read error. The record originates from a study of radiotherapy plus CTLA-4 blockade in lung cancer. Method: immunoSEQ multiplex PCR; TCRdb's copy keeps in-frame clones and lacks some. Found here are over 50,000 clones, over 75% of them singletons; the top ten hold around 17%. This CDR3 region has 15 residues. The germline V gene has CDR1 SSHAT and CDR2 FNYEAQ (reference sequence). The TCR comes from a human donor with non-small cell lung cancer who had a complete response to radiotherapy plus ipilimumab. Sequences were derived from peripheral blood, sampled from a patient treated with radiotherapy plus ipilimumab. The V and J genes are TRBV7-7 and TRBJ2-5; 8 bases match TRBD2. The CDR3, as DNA: TGTGCTAGCAGCGCCCGGATAGCGGGGCAAGAGACCCAGTACTTC. Its protein is CASSARIAGQETQYF.